The 7 T cell receptor beta chains below were found in one sample sequenced in a study of blood T cell repertoires in COVID-19. The assay was immunoSEQ multiplex PCR, and TCRdb's table has in-frame clones only and misses some. The data show about 270,000 clones, with 80% to 90% seen just once and roughly 4% held by the top ten. Sample: PBMCs or T cells enriched from blood (not recorded which). These TCRs come from a young woman with acute COVID-19.

The chain employs TRBV19 and TRBJ2-7; 8 bases agree with TRBD1. Germline values: CDR1 LNHDA, CDR2 SQIVND (reference sequence). CDR3 size: 14 residues. Germline trimming cut 1 base from V and 7 bases from J; bases unmatched to any gene: 6. CDR3 loop: CASSIVTGTGEQYF. CDR3 DNA sequence: TGTGCCAGTAGTATAGTAACAGGGACAGGAGAGCAGTACTTC. The full variable domain, its missing parts supplied by reference TRBV19 and TRBJ2-7, is DGGITQSPKYLFRKEGQNVTLSCEQNLNHDAMYWYRQDPGQGLRLIYYSQIVNDFQKGDIAEGYSVSREKKESFPLTVTSAQKNPTAFYLCASSIVTGTGEQYFGPGTRLTVT.

V and J are TRBV5-5 and TRBJ2-1; the D gene is possibly TRBD1 (7 bases). V gave up 2 bases and J gave up 10 bases, with 16 bases separating them. The germline V gene has CDR1 SGHKS and CDR2 YYEKEE (reference sequence). The CDR3 has 14 residues. The CDR3 sequence is CASSFLDSGGEQFF. Written as DNA, the CDR3 is TGTGCCAGCAGCTTCTTAGACTCAGGGGGGGAGCAGTTCTTC. The full variable domain, with the rest looked up from reference TRBV5-5 and TRBJ2-1, is DAGVTQSPTHLIKTRGQQVTLRCSPISGHKSVSWYQQVLGQGPQFIFQYYEKEERGRGNFPDRFSARQFPNYSSELNVNALLLGDSALYLCASSFLDSGGEQFFGPGTRLTVL.

The V call is TRBV25-1, the J call TRBJ2-2; TRBD1 aligns across 10 bases. The CDR3 loop spans 16 amino acids. V shed 3 bases and J 6 bases; nucleotides not matched to a gene: 7. Germline V gene sequence: CDR1 MGHDK, CDR2 SYGVNS. CDR3 nucleotides: TGTGCCAGCAGTGAGCGACGGGACAGGGGTGCCGGGGAGCTGTTTTTT. This codes for CASSERRDRGAGELFF.

This clone was seen only once. J is TRBJ2-2 and V is TRBV28, with 7 bases that match TRBD2. The CDR3 has 16 amino acids. J lost 0 bases, V lost 4 bases, and 5 bases had no gene match. CDR1 MDHEN and CDR2 SYDVKM come from the germline V gene. CDR3 region: CASSSPAGANTGELFF. The CDR3 DNA reads TGTGCCAGCAGTTCACCGGCGGGAGCGAACACCGGGGAGCTGTTTTTT. The full variable domain, rest sourced from reference TRBV28 and TRBJ2-2, is DVKVTQSSRYLVKRTGEKVFLECVQDMDHENMFWYRQDPGLGLRLIYFSYDVKMKEKGDIPEGYSVSREKKERFSLILESASTNQTSMYLCASSSPAGANTGELFFGEGSRLTVL.

V and J are TRBV19 and TRBJ2-7, with TRBD2 identical over 8 bases. Germline CDR1 and CDR2: LNHDA and SQIVND (reference sequence). This CDR3 is built from 18 residues. V lost 4 bases, J lost 0 bases, and 14 bases stayed unmatched. Here the CDR3 reads CASSTTHSGLAFSYEQYF. The CDR3 DNA reads TGTGCCAGTAGTACCACTCACAGCGGACTAGCCTTCTCCTACGAGCAGTACTTC. Supplemented by reference TRBV19 and TRBJ2-7, the full variable domain reads DGGITQSPKYLFRKEGQNVTLSCEQNLNHDAMYWYRQDPGQGLRLIYYSQIVNDFQKGDIAEGYSVSREKKESFPLTVTSAQKNPTAFYLCASSTTHSGLAFSYEQYFGPGTRLTVT.

The chain couples TRBV5-1 to TRBJ2-3; 10 positions match TRBD2. Germline CDR1 reads SGHRS; CDR2 reads YFSETQ. With 3 bases clipped from V and 6 bases from J, the junction kept 10 bases outside the gene matches. This CDR3 has 16 amino acids. CDR3 sequence: CASSSTAGGPSDTQYF. For the CDR3, the DNA is TGCGCCAGCAGCTCCACAGCGGGAGGGCCTTCGGATACGCAGTATTTT.

The chain employs TRBV19 and TRBJ1-1; 8 bases agree with TRBD1. Per the germline V gene, CDR1 is LNHDA and CDR2 is SQIVND (reference sequence). The CDR3 is 13 amino acids. V was clipped by 8 bases and J by 10 bases; unmatched bases: 12. The CDR3 sequence: CASSPGQGRVAFF. In nucleotides, the CDR3 is TGTGCCAGTTCACCTGGACAGGGTAGAGTAGCTTTCTTT.